This T cell receptor beta chain was captured in a study of blood T cell repertoires in COVID-19. Study-wide context: Samples came from the United States, Italy and Spain, spanning acute and convalescent COVID-19. PBMCs, B-cell-depleted T cells, or T cells provided the cDNA or gDNA that made up the material.

In the study's own analysis: Nucleated cell counts were estimated from reference gene primer amplification. The table came from immunoSEQ multiplex PCR; TCRdb's copy has only in-frame clones and leaves some out. Clonal size and the V and J genes are those of that table, whereas D and trimming came from the DNA. The sample contains about 150,000 clones, about 83% of which appear only once. This CDR3 is 14 amino acids long. V lost 1 base to trimming and J lost 1 base, with 7 bases between them. The germline CDR1 and CDR2 sequences are KGHSH and LQKENI. This clone was observed once. The rearrangement uses TRBV18 and TRBJ1-2; D remains unclear. Material for sequencing was peripheral blood. The clonotype was recovered from a woman older than 75 with acute or convalescent COVID-19. The CDR3 loop reads CASSPREDNYGYTF. The CDR3 nucleotides read TGTGCCAGCTCACCACGTGAGGATAACTATGGCTACACCTTC.